Shown below are 10 T cell receptor beta chains from a single sample sequenced in a study of blood T cell repertoires in COVID-19. The protocol was immunoSEQ multiplex PCR, while the TCRdb copy is restricted to in-frame clones and leaves out a portion. There are 150,000 or so clones in the sample; around 84% occur only once, and nearly 8% lies in the top ten. Source material: PBMCs or T cells enriched from blood (not recorded which). The receptors were sampled from a woman aged 50 to 65 who had recovered from COVID-19.

The gene calls are TRBV4-3 and TRBJ2-5; D is uncertain. V was pared by 3 bases and J by 4 bases, with 6 bases between. CDR1 is LGHNA and CDR2 is YSLEER in the germline V gene. The CDR3 consists of 12 residues. The CDR3 is CASSHAGETQYF. In nucleotides, the CDR3 is TGCGCCAGCAGCCACGCCGGAGAGACCCAGTACTTC.

The rearrangement uses TRBV18 and TRBJ2-3; TRBD1 might be the D (5 bases). Germline V gives CDR1 KGHSH, CDR2 LQKENI. Trimming removed 3 bases at V and 2 bases at J, with 9 bases between. This CDR3 contains 14 residues. Written as DNA, the CDR3 is TGTGCCAGCTCACCGCAGGGTTTCACAGATACGCAGTATTTT. The encoded protein is CASSPQGFTDTQYF.

The genes are TRBV18 and TRBJ1-5, with D perhaps matching TRBD1 (6 bases). V was shortened by 1 base and J by 4 bases, with 11 bases between the two germline ends. CDR1 and CDR2 (germline): KGHSH, LQKENI. The CDR3 runs 15 residues. The CDR3 region is CASSPLGQGNQPQHF. The CDR3 bases are TGTGCCAGCTCACCACTTGGGCAGGGGAATCAGCCCCAGCATTTT. Full variable domain (remainder filled in from reference TRBV18 and TRBJ1-5): NAGVMQNPRHLVRRRGQEARLRCSPMKGHSHVYWYRQLPEEGLKFMVYLQKENIIDESGMPKERFSAEFPKEGPSILRIQQVVRGDSAAYFCASSPLGQGNQPQHFGDGTRLSIL.

This clone is a singleton in its sample. This sequence joins TRBV19 and TRBJ1-5; possibly TRBD1 for D (6 bases). V lost 5 bases, J lost 2 bases, and 25 bases lay in between. The CDR3 consists of 19 residues. Germline V gene data show CDR1 as LNHDA and CDR2 as SQIVND (reference sequence). The CDR3 DNA sequence: TGTGCCAGTAGTTCCCCAGGGGACACCATTTTCTTTGGCAATCAGCCCCAGCATTTT. Translated, it gives CASSSPGDTIFFGNQPQHF.

V and J are TRBV10-3 and TRBJ1-1; 7 bases align to TRBD1. V dropped 9 bases and J dropped 4; count of bases not matched to a gene: 5. CDR3 length: 12 amino acids. Germline V gene data show CDR1 as ENHRY and CDR2 as SYGVKD. The CDR3 region is CAMGDSITEAFF. In DNA, the CDR3 is TGTGCCATGGGGGACAGCATCACTGAAGCTTTCTTT.

The V and J genes are TRBV11-2 and TRBJ1-1; D not certain. Germline V lookup: CDR1 SGHAT, CDR2 FQNNGV. V was pared by 0 bases and J by 0 bases, with 8 bases between. The CDR3 extends over 15 amino acids. CDR3 nucleotide sequence: TGTGCCAGCAGCTTAGAGGGCAGGTTGAACACTGAAGCTTTCTTT. Its protein product is CASSLEGRLNTEAFF.

The V gene is TRBV5-5, the J gene TRBJ1-2; TRBD1 might be the D (6 bases). The CDR3 extends over 14 amino acids. Germline loops: CDR1 SGHKS, CDR2 YYEKEE (reference sequence). V was pared by 2 bases and J by 4 bases, with 12 bases between. CDR3 DNA: TGTGCCAGCAGCTTAAGCACAGGGCGCTATGGCTACACCTTC. The encoded protein is CASSLSTGRYGYTF. Variable domain in full (rest from reference TRBV5-5 and TRBJ1-2): DAGVTQSPTHLIKTRGQQVTLRCSPISGHKSVSWYQQVLGQGPQFIFQYYEKEERGRGNFPDRFSARQFPNYSSELNVNALLLGDSALYLCASSLSTGRYGYTFGSGTRLTVV.

This clone has a count of ten or more. CDR3 region: CAISTGNEKLFF. DNA for the CDR3: TGTGCCATCTCGACAGGGAACGAAAAACTGTTTTTT. V gene TRBV10-3 combines with J gene TRBJ1-4, with 7 positions matching TRBD1. CDR3 size: 12 residues. V was pared by 8 bases and J by 8 bases, with 5 bases of the junction left unmatched. CDR1 ENHRY and CDR2 SYGVKD come from the germline V gene.

CDR3 bases: TGTGCCAGCAGCTCGGGACAGGTGAGGGAGACCCAGTACTTC. This translates into CASSSGQVRETQYF. This rearrangement joins TRBV5-4 to TRBJ2-5, with 8 bases identical to TRBD1. The CDR3 loop spans 14 amino acids. Per the germline V gene, CDR1 is SGHNT and CDR2 is YYREEE (reference sequence). V gave up 3 bases and J gave up 5 bases; unmatched junction bases: 6.

V is TRBV6-6 and J is TRBJ1-2; 7 bases line up with TRBD1. This CDR3 is built from 13 residues. The V gene's germline CDR1 is MNHNY and CDR2 SVGAGI (reference sequence). V lost 5 bases, J lost 4 bases, and 4 bases stayed unmatched. In DNA form, the CDR3 reads TGTGCCAGCAGTCAGGGACAGCGCTATGGCTACACCTTC. Its translation is CASSQGQRYGYTF.